The 23 T cell receptor beta chains in this list originate from one sample, sequenced in a study of cytomegalovirus exposure and HLA in healthy donors. This table comes from immunoSEQ multiplex PCR, and its TCRdb copy is limited to in-frame clones, with some not included. The data show under 200,000 clones, with under 95% seen just once and roughly 3% held by the top ten. The sample consisted of PBMCs. These receptors all stem from a woman aged 18-29 years in good health and CMV-seropositive.

The rearrangement joins TRBV5-1 to TRBJ2-5; no definite D call. Looked up from germline, CDR1 is SGHRS and CDR2 is YFSETQ. Trimming stripped 0 bases from V and 5 bases from J, with 11 bases between. This CDR3 is built from 14 residues. CDR3 DNA: TGCGCCAGCAGCTTGGGCTCTAGTGGGGAGACCCAGTACTTC. Residues: CASSLGSSGETQYF.

A word on this clone: The same CDR3 is also encoded by other DNA sequences in this sample. The chain is built from TRBV6-5 and TRBJ1-3; no firm D call. The CDR3 loop spans 13 amino acids. Trimming removed 6 bases from V and 4 bases from J, with 10 bases in between. Per the germline V gene, CDR1 is MNHEY and CDR2 is SVGAGI. Here the CDR3 DNA reads TGTGCCAGCAGCCGTGGCTCGGGAAACACCATATATTTT. It specifies CASSRGSGNTIYF.

The chain uses TRBV6-4 and TRBJ2-1; a possible D gene is TRBD2 (5 bases). This CDR3 has 14 residues. Germline lookup yields CDR1 MRHNA and CDR2 SNTAGT. Trimming took 5 bases from V and 1 from J, leaving 9 bases between them. DNA of the CDR3: TGTGCCAGCAGTATCAGCGGTTCCTACAATGAGCAGTTCTTC. This sequence encodes CASSISGSYNEQFF.

This chain connects TRBV7-2 to TRBJ2-7; 12 bases map to TRBD2. V shed 5 bases and J 2 bases; nucleotides not matched to a gene: 7. The CDR3 covers 16 residues. The germline CDR1 and CDR2 sequences are SGHTA and FQGNSA. CDR3 nucleotides: TGTGCCAGCAGCCTCGGACTAGCGGGGATTACCTACGAGCAGTACTTC. Protein product: CASSLGLAGITYEQYF.

This clone was observed a single time. This CDR3 is also generated by other DNA sequences in the sample. The chain joins TRBV5-1 to TRBJ2-5; D ambiguous. From germline, CDR1 is SGHRS and CDR2 YFSETQ. V was pared by 1 base and J by 1 base, with 8 bases between. CDR3 length: 14 residues. The CDR3: CASSLPSGQETQYF. The CDR3 DNA reads as TGCGCCAGCAGCTTGCCTTCGGGCCAAGAGACCCAGTACTTC.

Only one count was recorded for this clone. V and J are TRBV7-9 and TRBJ2-7; 12 bases align to TRBD1. The trim removed 5 bases at V and 6 bases at J, leaving 8 bases unmatched. Germline V lookup: CDR1 SEHNR, CDR2 FQNEAQ (reference sequence). This CDR3 region has 15 residues. The CDR3 spells CASSEKGTGGFEQYF. CDR3 nucleotide sequence: TGTGCCAGCAGCGAGAAAGGGACAGGGGGCTTCGAGCAGTACTTC.

The chain recombines TRBV19 with TRBJ1-5, with a weak D call TRBD1 (5 bases). The CDR3 is 13 residues long. In germline, CDR1 is LNHDA, CDR2 SQIVND (reference sequence). Trimming took 4 bases from V and 6 from J, leaving 10 bases between them. The CDR3 DNA reads as TGTGCCAGTAGTACGGGGGAGAGTCAGCCCCAGCATTTT. This translates into CASSTGESQPQHF.

The chain carries TRBV5-1 and TRBJ1-2, with 8 bases that match TRBD1. This CDR3 contains 16 residues. V shed 4 bases and J 0 bases; nucleotides not matched to a gene: 8. Germline V gene data show CDR1 as SGHRS and CDR2 as YFSETQ. The CDR3 bases are TGCGCCAGCAGCATCCTACAGGGGGGTGCTAACTATGGCTACACCTTC. Protein sequence: CASSILQGGANYGYTF.

This clone has just one count. The chain joins TRBV5-1 to TRBJ2-7; TRBD1 matches at 11 bases. This CDR3 has 16 residues. The germline V gene has CDR1 SGHRS and CDR2 YFSETQ. The V segment lost 2 bases and the J segment 1 base; nucleotides outside the gene matches: 5. In nucleotides, the CDR3 is TGCGCCAGCAGCTTCCAAGGGACAGGGGGGTCCTACGAGCAGTACTTC. Translation gives CASSFQGTGGSYEQYF.

This sequence joins TRBV10-3 and TRBJ2-5; 8 nucleotides line up with TRBD2. Germline lookup yields CDR1 ENHRY and CDR2 SYGVKD. J lost 0 bases, V lost 0 bases, and 0 bases had no gene match. This CDR3 contains 15 residues. CDR3 sequence reads: CAISESGLDQETQYF. The DNA of the CDR3 is TGTGCCATCAGTGAGTCGGGACTAGACCAAGAGACCCAGTACTTC.

J is TRBJ2-3 and V is TRBV7-9; TRBD2 is a possible D gene (6 bases). Germline values: CDR1 SEHNR, CDR2 FQNEAQ (reference sequence). The CDR3 contains 16 residues. The ends were cut back, 2 bases at V and 6 bases at J, with 18 bases in the middle. The CDR3 region has the DNA TGTGCCAGCAGCTTATTAATTCCCGGGGGAGCGGATACGCAGTATTTT. Its protein product is CASSLLIPGGADTQYF. The full variable domain, its missing parts supplied by reference TRBV7-9 and TRBJ2-3, is DTGVSQNPRHKITKRGQNVTFRCDPISEHNRLYWYRQTLGQGPEFLTYFQNEAQLEKSRLLSDRFSAERPKGSFSTLEIQRTEQGDSAMYLCASSLLIPGGADTQYFGPGTRLTVL.

The chain joins TRBV19 to TRBJ2-7; 8 positions agree with TRBD2. Per germline, CDR1 LNHDA and CDR2 SQIVND (reference sequence). The junction had 2 bases not matched to a gene; V was cut back by 3 bases and J by 7 bases. The CDR3 totals 12 residues. The CDR3 DNA sequence: TGTGCCAGTAGTATGCTAGCGGGTGAGCAGTACTTC. It specifies CASSMLAGEQYF.

This clone has only one observation. The rearrangement links TRBV9 to TRBJ2-2; 9 positions match TRBD2. V shed 1 base and J 0 bases; nucleotides not matched to a gene: 10. CDR3 length equals 19 residues. Germline lookup yields CDR1 SGDLS and CDR2 YYNGEE. CDR3 in amino acids: CASSVSGGSTVTNTGELFF. The DNA for the CDR3 is TGTGCCAGCAGCGTAAGCGGGGGGTCGACAGTTACGAACACCGGGGAGCTGTTTTTT.

V and J are TRBV25-1 and TRBJ2-7, with 10 nucleotides matching TRBD2. The CDR3 is 17 amino acids. V lost 1 base and J lost 6; bases outside the gene matches: 12. The germline V gene has CDR1 MGHDK and CDR2 SYGVNS. The CDR3 loop reads CASSEWAAGGPKGEQYF. For the CDR3, the DNA is TGTGCCAGCAGTGAATGGGCAGCGGGAGGGCCTAAGGGCGAGCAGTACTTC.

J is TRBJ1-3 and V is TRBV6-1, with TRBD1 matching over 7 bases. This CDR3 is built from 14 residues. Trimming cost V 2 bases and J 4 bases; bases outside gene matches: 2. Per the germline V gene, CDR1 is MNHNS and CDR2 is SASEGT. Here the CDR3 reads CASSEIGGGNTIYF. In DNA, the CDR3 is TGTGCCAGCAGTGAAATAGGGGGCGGAAACACCATATATTTT.

The V gene is TRBV27, the J gene TRBJ1-5; 10 bases match TRBD1. This CDR3 has 17 amino acids. The germline V gene has CDR1 MNHEY and CDR2 SMNVEV (reference sequence). With V trimmed by 5 bases and J by 2 bases, 9 bases remained unmatched. Here the CDR3 DNA reads TGTGCCAGCAGTCTAACCCCCGGGACAGGGGGCAATCAGCCCCAGCATTTT. Amino acid sequence: CASSLTPGTGGNQPQHF.

The V call is TRBV5-1, the J call TRBJ2-7; D remains unclear. The V end was cut by 4 bases, the J end by 4 bases, with 24 bases between. The germline gives CDR1 SGHRS, CDR2 YFSETQ. This CDR3 is 17 amino acids long. As DNA, the CDR3 is TGCGCCAGCAGCCCTACCGCCGCGTTAGCAACTCGGTACGAGCAGTACTTC. Its protein product is CASSPTAALATRYEQYF.

The chain is built from TRBV6-6 and TRBJ1-1, with D maybe TRBD1 (5 bases). The CDR3 is made up of 13 amino acids. Germline loops: CDR1 MNHNY, CDR2 SVGAGI (reference sequence). V was cut by 10 bases and J by 0 bases, with 12 bases left in between. The CDR3 loop reads CATHRQMNTEAFF. The CDR3 nucleotides read TGTGCCACCCACAGGCAGATGAACACTGAAGCTTTCTTT.

In the case of this clone: This sample includes further DNA sequences coding for the same CDR3. The genes are TRBV30 and TRBJ2-7; TRBD2 might be the D (7 bases). The germline gives CDR1 GTSNPN, CDR2 SVGIG (reference sequence). The V and J ends lost 1 base and 1 base respectively, with 8 bases between them. The CDR3 covers 13 residues. The CDR3 DNA follows: TGTGCCTGGAGTGAGGGGGGGTCCTACGAGCAGTACTTC. It is translated as CAWSEGGSYEQYF.

This rearrangement joins TRBV7-9 to TRBJ2-1, with 8 nucleotides matching TRBD1. Germline V gene sequence: CDR1 SEHNR, CDR2 FQNEAQ (reference sequence). J lost 6 bases, V lost 1 base, and 5 bases had no gene match. This CDR3 region has 15 residues. The CDR3 here is CASSLELTGGNEQFF. The CDR3 nucleotides are TGTGCCAGCAGCTTAGAGCTAACAGGGGGCAATGAGCAGTTCTTC.

This chain connects TRBV7-3 to TRBJ2-5; weak D call: TRBD1 (6 bases). V lost 2 bases, J lost 5 bases, and 15 bases lay in between. Germline CDR1 SGHTA, CDR2 FQGTGA. The CDR3 consists of 15 residues. The CDR3 spells CASSLGKGVPETQYF. The CDR3 DNA reads as TGTGCCAGCAGCTTAGGGAAGGGGGTCCCCGAGACCCAGTACTTC.

The chain carries TRBV5-1 and TRBJ2-1, with TRBD2 identical over 11 bases. CDR1 SGHRS and CDR2 YFSETQ come from the germline V gene. The CDR3 covers 16 residues. V shed 4 bases, J shed 2 bases, and the junction held 5 bases outside the gene matches. The CDR3 DNA follows: TGCGCCAGCAGCACCGGACTAGCGGGCACCTACAATGAGCAGTTCTTC. Encoded protein: CASSTGLAGTYNEQFF. The full variable domain, its missing parts supplied by reference TRBV5-1 and TRBJ2-1, is KAGVTQTPRYLIKTRGQQVTLSCSPISGHRSVSWYQQTPGQGLQFLFEYFSETQRNKGNFPGRFSGRQFSNSRSEMNVSTLELGDSALYLCASSTGLAGTYNEQFFGPGTRLTVL.

This chain joins TRBV19 and TRBJ2-1, with TRBD1 identical over 10 bases. CDR1 is LNHDA, CDR2 SQIVND, per germline (reference sequence). Trimming at V came to 5 bases and at J to 6 bases, leaving 4 bases not matched to a gene. The CDR3 contains 14 residues. This CDR3 is CASSRDRGSNEQFF. Here the CDR3 DNA reads TGTGCCAGTAGTCGGGACAGGGGAAGCAATGAGCAGTTCTTC.